The TCR beta chain under discussion was sequenced for a study of blood T cell repertoires in COVID-19. Study-wide background: COVID-19 samples from acute and convalescent phases originated in the United States, Italy and Spain.

The sample holds one count of this clone. This CDR3 has 15 amino acids. Germline assignment: CDR1 KGHSH and CDR2 LQKENI. Trimming removed 2 bases from V and 4 bases from J; junction bases left unmatched: 4. As originally analysed: Amplification with reference gene primers provided the estimates of nucleated cell counts. Sequencing used immunoSEQ multiplex PCR; TCRdb keeps in-frame clones, though not all of them. V, J and clone size derive from that table, while D and trimming were established from the DNA sequence. The sample gives about 120,000 clones, about 80% of which show up once; 3% to 4.5% is in the top ten.

The chain carries TRBV18 and TRBJ1-5, with 8 bases lining up with TRBD1. The specimen was peripheral blood. The sequence came from a woman older than 75 with acute or convalescent COVID-19. The DNA of the CDR3 is TGTGCCAGCTCACCAGGCACAGGGGGAAATCAGCCCCAGCATTTT. Translation gives CASSPGTGGNQPQHF.